This TCR beta chain emerged from a study of T-cell memory formation after mild COVID-19. For the study at large: TCR clusters were mostly donor specific. Study-wide results and limits: Chiefly within CM and EM were the contracting CD4+ clones; CD8+ ones were within EMRA. Later expanders leaned toward CD4+, whereas clones contracting from day 15 to 85 were balanced CD4/CD8.

5'RACE, which relied on constant-segment primers, yielded TCR alpha and TCR beta cDNA libraries carrying sample barcodes and UMIs. Each CDR3 protein is one row after TCRdb ran MiXCR on the 5' RACE reads. The sample has about 270,000 distinct CDR3 sequences, around 17% seen once. With respect to this clonotype: Its antigen is not known.

Trimming removed 1 base from V and 6 bases from J; junction bases left unmatched: 15. Germline loops: CDR1 SGHTA, CDR2 FQGTGA. This CDR3 region has 19 residues. The chain combines TRBV7-3 with TRBJ2-3, with 11 bases lining up with TRBD2. The sample taken for sequencing was PBMCs or a T cell subset sorted from them (not recorded which). The clonotype was recovered from a man in his late teens or twenties who had mild COVID-19 (a few samples of this study predate the infection). Cell type and time point are not known. The CDR3 region is CASSLRSPGLAGGWDTQYF. As DNA, the CDR3 is TGTGCCAGCAGCTTAAGGTCCCCAGGGCTAGCGGGGGGCTGGGATACGCAGTATTTT. The variable domain in full, with the rest retrieved from reference TRBV7-3 and TRBJ2-3, is GAGVSQTPSNKVTEKGKYVELRCDPISGHTALYWYRQSLGQGPEFLIYFQGTGAADDSGLPNDRFFAVRPEGSVSTLKIQRTERGDSAVYLCASSLRSPGLAGGWDTQYFGPGTRLTVL.